This TCR beta chain was identified in a study of tumour-infiltrating T cells in Burkitt lymphoma. Study information: This cohort included all epidemiological subtypes of Burkitt lymphoma. Repertoire clonality predicted overall and progression-free survival.

The study's findings and limits: Many Burkitt lymphoma patients shared several public clonotypes.

This CDR3 is built from 13 residues. The V gene's germline CDR1 is SGHNT and CDR2 YYREEE (reference sequence). Trimming shortened V by 4 bases and J by 2 bases, and 7 bases separated the two germline ends. TCRdb's copy holds only in-frame clones and misses some; the assay was immunoSEQ multiplex PCR. This table has more than 40,000 clones, around a third appearing once. To note about this clone: Its antigen is not known.

The clonotype originates from a human donor with Burkitt lymphoma. Sequenced sample: tumor tissue. The chain joins TRBV5-4 to TRBJ1-5; D not certain. In DNA form, the CDR3 reads TGTGCCAGCAGCCTTGACCGCAATCAGCCCCAGCATTTT. As protein: CASSLDRNQPQHF. Using reference TRBV5-4 and TRBJ1-5 for the parts outside the CDR3, the full variable domain is ETGVTQSPTHLIKTRGQQVTLRCSSQSGHNTVSWYQQALGQGPQFIFQYYREEENGRGNFPPRFSGLQFPNYSSELNVNALELDDSALYLCASSLDRNQPQHFGDGTRLSIL.